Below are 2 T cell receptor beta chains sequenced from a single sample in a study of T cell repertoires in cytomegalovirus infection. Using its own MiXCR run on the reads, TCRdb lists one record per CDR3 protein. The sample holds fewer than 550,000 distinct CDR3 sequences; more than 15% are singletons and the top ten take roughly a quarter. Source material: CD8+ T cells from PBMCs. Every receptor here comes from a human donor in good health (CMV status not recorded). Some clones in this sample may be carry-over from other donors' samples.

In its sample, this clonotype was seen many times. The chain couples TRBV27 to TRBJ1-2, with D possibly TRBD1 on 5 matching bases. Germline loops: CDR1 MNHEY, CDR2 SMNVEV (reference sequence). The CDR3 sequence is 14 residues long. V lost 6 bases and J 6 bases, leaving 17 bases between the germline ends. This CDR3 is CASRRLGGDHGYTF. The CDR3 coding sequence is TGTGCCAGCAGACGCCTGGGAGGGGACCATGGCTACACCTTC.

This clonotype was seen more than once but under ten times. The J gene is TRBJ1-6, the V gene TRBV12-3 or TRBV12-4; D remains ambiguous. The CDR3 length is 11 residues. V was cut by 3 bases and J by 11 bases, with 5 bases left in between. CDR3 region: CASSLSPPLHF. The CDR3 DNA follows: TGTGCCAGCAGTTTGTCACCACCCCTCCACTTT.